This TCR beta chain emerged from a study of T-cell memory formation after mild COVID-19 (dated by TCRdb to the early 2020s). General notes on the study: TCR sequence clusters from the two donors were found to be largely donor specific. In a couple of donors, T-cell clones that expanded and contracted after mild COVID-19 were tracked by sequencing TCRalpha and TCRbeta repertoires over time. The cohort comprised two young, previously healthy adult volunteers, one female and one male.

General findings and caveats noted by the study authors: Contracting CD4+ clones turned up mainly in the CM and EM memory subsets, whereas EMRA was where CD8+ clones were enriched. Only a couple of mild cases were covered in the study, and larger cohorts including severe cases with pre-infection samples were considered necessary. Whether the second-wave clones peaking on day 37 were SARS-CoV-2 specific was not confirmed. Clones that contracted from day 15 to 85 showed balanced CD4/CD8 phenotypes, whereas a second wave of clones that expanded from day 15 to 37 leaned towards CD4+. Some responding clones were detected in pre-infection memory, suggesting pre-existing cross-reactive memory T cells joined the SARS-CoV-2 response.

Ficoll-Paque density gradient centrifugation was used to isolate PBMCs. With regard to this clonotype: Its antigen is not yet known. Per-base qualities were not stored, and no clone one base away is much larger.

From the cysteine through the phenylalanine, the CDR3 covers 14 amino acids. Just CDR3 DNA is preserved here, 42 bases in frame from base 1. Cut back by 0 bases and 8 bases, the V and J ends lie 16 bases apart. The germline V gene (reference sequence) supplies CDR1 GTSNPN and CDR2 SVGIG. The instrument given in TCRdb is Illumina NovaSeq 6000. Using 5'RACE with constant-segment primers, TCRalpha and TCRbeta cDNA libraries were constructed, with sample barcodes and unique molecular identifiers added in the process. Trizol reagent was used to extract RNA from every sample. Libraries were amplified in two PCR steps, with a second sample barcode and Illumina TruSeq adapters added in the second step. Sequencing of the libraries was done on an Illumina NovaSeq, producing 2 x 150 bp paired-end reads. In the paper's pipeline: Reads were demultiplexed and collapsed into UMI-guided consensus sequences with migec v1.2.7. With mixcr v2.1.11, UMI consensuses were aligned to TRA and TRB V and J templates and assembled into clonotypes. A clonotype was counted as expanded or contracted only if both edgeR and NoisET called the change significant, with noise models trained on biological replicates. For edgeR calls, the thresholds were a false discovery rate-adjusted p below 0.01 and a log2 fold-change of 1. As an exploratory analysis of dynamics, max-normalized trajectories of the 1000 most abundant clonotypes were examined with PCA combined with hierarchical clustering. Each responding clone was given a CD4 or CD8 phenotype based on the CD4+ and CD8+ repertoires, which had been sequenced separately. The public reads were quality trimmed at Q25 with fastp and then assembled into clones with MiXCR by TCRdb, keeping productive beta chains. Entries are consolidated by CDR3 protein sequence, retaining the most common genes and DNA. TCRdb, not the authors, supplied the V and J calls. The sample has under 200,000 distinct CDR3 sequences on record, roughly 10% of them singletons. Jointly, the top ten make up about 3.5% of the sample.

The receptor's source is a man between 18 and 35 years old who had mild COVID-19 (a few samples of this study predate the infection). The sample titles of this study are shuffled in the database, so cell type and time point are left out; the donor was told from shared clones. The V and J genes are TRBV30 and TRBJ1-2, with no confident D gene call. Sequencing used PBMCs or a T cell subset sorted from them (not recorded which). The encoded CDR3 is CAWSVGGSWVGYTF. Here is the DNA: TGTGCCTGGAGTGTAGGAGGCAGTTGGGTAGGCTACACCTTC.